What follows is one TCR beta chain and its context. Its specificity is not known. The germline V and J ends were trimmed by 5 bases and 5 bases, with 22 bases remaining between them. CDR3 size: 18 residues. The germline CDR1 and CDR2 sequences are LNHDA and SQIVND (reference sequence). This entry is derived from a study of blood T cell dynamics during melanoma immunotherapy. The wider study: Standard first-line treatment here was pembrolizumab or nivolumab plus ipilimumab in metastatic melanoma.

Study results and caveats: The most clonal sorted CD8+ subset, immune-effector cells, was closest to cell-free DNA CDR3 sequences.

All DNA from each sorted CD8+ subset was loaded. Data came from immunoSEQ multiplex PCR; TCRdb stores just in-frame clones and leaves some out. Of around 680 clones listed, about 70% are singletons. The time point here: week 3, after first cycle of checkpoint inhibitor. No patient had earlier systemic cancer treatment, concurrent immunosuppressants, or another active cancer. The sequence came from a human donor with melanoma. Sequences were derived from central memory CD8+ T cells from blood, sampled from a patient treated with checkpoint blockade. The rearrangement joins TRBV19 to TRBJ2-6, with D tentatively TRBD1 (6 bases). This CDR3 is CASSGGGQITSRANVLTF. The CDR3 DNA reads TGTGCCAGTAGTGGTGGGGGACAAATCACAAGTCGGGCCAACGTCCTGACTTTC. Supplemented by reference TRBV19 and TRBJ2-6, the full variable domain reads DGGITQSPKYLFRKEGQNVTLSCEQNLNHDAMYWYRQDPGQGLRLIYYSQIVNDFQKGDIAEGYSVSREKKESFPLTVTSAQKNPTAFYLCASSGGGQITSRANVLTFGAGSRLTVL.